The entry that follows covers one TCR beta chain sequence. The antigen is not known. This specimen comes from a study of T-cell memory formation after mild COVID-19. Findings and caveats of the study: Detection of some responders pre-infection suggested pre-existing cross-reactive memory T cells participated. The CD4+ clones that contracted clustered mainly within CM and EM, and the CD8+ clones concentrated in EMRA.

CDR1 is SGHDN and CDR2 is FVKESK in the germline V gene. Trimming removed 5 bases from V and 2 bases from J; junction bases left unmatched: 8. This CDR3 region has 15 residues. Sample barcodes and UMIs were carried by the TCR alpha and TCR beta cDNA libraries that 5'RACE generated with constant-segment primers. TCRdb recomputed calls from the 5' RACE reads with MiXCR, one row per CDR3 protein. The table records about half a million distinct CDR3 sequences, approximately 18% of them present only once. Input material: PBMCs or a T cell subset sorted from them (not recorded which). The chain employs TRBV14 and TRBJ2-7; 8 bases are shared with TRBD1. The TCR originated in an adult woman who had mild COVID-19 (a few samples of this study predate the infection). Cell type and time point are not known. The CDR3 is CASSSRAQGAYEQYF. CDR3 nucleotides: TGTGCCAGCAGCTCGAGAGCACAGGGGGCCTACGAGCAGTACTTC.